The rows below give T cell receptor beta chains drawn from one sample of a study of CD8 T cells in Susac syndrome. TCRdb used MiXCR to reprocess the immunoSEQ multiplex PCR reads, holding one entry per CDR3 protein. Of 250,000 to 300,000 distinct CDR3 sequences listed, approximately 85% are singletons. The specimen was CD8+ T cells from PBMCs. Every receptor here comes from a human donor with multiple sclerosis. CDR3s include the opening cysteine and the closing phenylalanine or tryptophan. Fields, in order: CDR3 DNA, CDR3 protein, J gene, D gene, V gene. The D gene is left open where the match is weak.

TGCGCCAGCAGCCACTTAGACAGGGTAACTACTGAAGCTTTCTTT,CASSHLDRVTTEAFF,TRBJ1-1,TRBD1,TRBV4-1
TGTGCCAGCAGCTTAGAGAGGGATGGTCCTTTACCCATTCAGTACTTC,CASSLERDGPLPIQYF,TRBJ2-4,.,TRBV11-2
TGTGCCAGTAGTACCCACAATAGGGGCAATCAGCCCCAGCATTTT,CASSTHNRGNQPQHF,TRBJ1-5,.,TRBV19
TGTGCCAGCGGGATGTCCTACGAGCAGTACTTC,CASGMSYEQYF,TRBJ2-7,.,TRBV9
TGCAGTGCTTTGCCCTCGGGTGGGTCCGTTAACACCGGGGAGCTGTTTTTT,CSALPSGGSVNTGELFF,TRBJ2-2,.,TRBV20-1
TGCGCCAGCAGCTTGTTGCGAAGTCATGAGCAGTTCTTC,CASSLLRSHEQFF,TRBJ2-1,.,TRBV5-1
TGCGCCAGCAGCTTGGCCGACCAGGGGGCGCTCCCGACGGATTACGAGCAGTACTTC,CASSLADQGALPTDYEQYF,TRBJ2-7,TRBD1,TRBV5-1
TGCGCCAGCAGCCGTCCGCAGGGGAGGGATACGCAGTATTTT,CASSRPQGRDTQYF,TRBJ2-3,.,TRBV23-1
TGTGCCAGCAGCTTAGTCGGTCAGGGGGCGGGGGGCTACACCTTC,CASSLVGQGAGGYTF,TRBJ1-2,TRBD1,TRBV7-9
TGTGCCAGCGGAGGATTGATTGGGACTTTCACAGATACGCAGTATTTT,CASGGLIGTFTDTQYF,TRBJ2-3,.,TRBV28
TGTGCCAGCAGAGGACAGGGGAGTGAAAAACTGTTTTTT,CASRGQGSEKLFF,TRBJ1-4,TRBD1,TRBV27